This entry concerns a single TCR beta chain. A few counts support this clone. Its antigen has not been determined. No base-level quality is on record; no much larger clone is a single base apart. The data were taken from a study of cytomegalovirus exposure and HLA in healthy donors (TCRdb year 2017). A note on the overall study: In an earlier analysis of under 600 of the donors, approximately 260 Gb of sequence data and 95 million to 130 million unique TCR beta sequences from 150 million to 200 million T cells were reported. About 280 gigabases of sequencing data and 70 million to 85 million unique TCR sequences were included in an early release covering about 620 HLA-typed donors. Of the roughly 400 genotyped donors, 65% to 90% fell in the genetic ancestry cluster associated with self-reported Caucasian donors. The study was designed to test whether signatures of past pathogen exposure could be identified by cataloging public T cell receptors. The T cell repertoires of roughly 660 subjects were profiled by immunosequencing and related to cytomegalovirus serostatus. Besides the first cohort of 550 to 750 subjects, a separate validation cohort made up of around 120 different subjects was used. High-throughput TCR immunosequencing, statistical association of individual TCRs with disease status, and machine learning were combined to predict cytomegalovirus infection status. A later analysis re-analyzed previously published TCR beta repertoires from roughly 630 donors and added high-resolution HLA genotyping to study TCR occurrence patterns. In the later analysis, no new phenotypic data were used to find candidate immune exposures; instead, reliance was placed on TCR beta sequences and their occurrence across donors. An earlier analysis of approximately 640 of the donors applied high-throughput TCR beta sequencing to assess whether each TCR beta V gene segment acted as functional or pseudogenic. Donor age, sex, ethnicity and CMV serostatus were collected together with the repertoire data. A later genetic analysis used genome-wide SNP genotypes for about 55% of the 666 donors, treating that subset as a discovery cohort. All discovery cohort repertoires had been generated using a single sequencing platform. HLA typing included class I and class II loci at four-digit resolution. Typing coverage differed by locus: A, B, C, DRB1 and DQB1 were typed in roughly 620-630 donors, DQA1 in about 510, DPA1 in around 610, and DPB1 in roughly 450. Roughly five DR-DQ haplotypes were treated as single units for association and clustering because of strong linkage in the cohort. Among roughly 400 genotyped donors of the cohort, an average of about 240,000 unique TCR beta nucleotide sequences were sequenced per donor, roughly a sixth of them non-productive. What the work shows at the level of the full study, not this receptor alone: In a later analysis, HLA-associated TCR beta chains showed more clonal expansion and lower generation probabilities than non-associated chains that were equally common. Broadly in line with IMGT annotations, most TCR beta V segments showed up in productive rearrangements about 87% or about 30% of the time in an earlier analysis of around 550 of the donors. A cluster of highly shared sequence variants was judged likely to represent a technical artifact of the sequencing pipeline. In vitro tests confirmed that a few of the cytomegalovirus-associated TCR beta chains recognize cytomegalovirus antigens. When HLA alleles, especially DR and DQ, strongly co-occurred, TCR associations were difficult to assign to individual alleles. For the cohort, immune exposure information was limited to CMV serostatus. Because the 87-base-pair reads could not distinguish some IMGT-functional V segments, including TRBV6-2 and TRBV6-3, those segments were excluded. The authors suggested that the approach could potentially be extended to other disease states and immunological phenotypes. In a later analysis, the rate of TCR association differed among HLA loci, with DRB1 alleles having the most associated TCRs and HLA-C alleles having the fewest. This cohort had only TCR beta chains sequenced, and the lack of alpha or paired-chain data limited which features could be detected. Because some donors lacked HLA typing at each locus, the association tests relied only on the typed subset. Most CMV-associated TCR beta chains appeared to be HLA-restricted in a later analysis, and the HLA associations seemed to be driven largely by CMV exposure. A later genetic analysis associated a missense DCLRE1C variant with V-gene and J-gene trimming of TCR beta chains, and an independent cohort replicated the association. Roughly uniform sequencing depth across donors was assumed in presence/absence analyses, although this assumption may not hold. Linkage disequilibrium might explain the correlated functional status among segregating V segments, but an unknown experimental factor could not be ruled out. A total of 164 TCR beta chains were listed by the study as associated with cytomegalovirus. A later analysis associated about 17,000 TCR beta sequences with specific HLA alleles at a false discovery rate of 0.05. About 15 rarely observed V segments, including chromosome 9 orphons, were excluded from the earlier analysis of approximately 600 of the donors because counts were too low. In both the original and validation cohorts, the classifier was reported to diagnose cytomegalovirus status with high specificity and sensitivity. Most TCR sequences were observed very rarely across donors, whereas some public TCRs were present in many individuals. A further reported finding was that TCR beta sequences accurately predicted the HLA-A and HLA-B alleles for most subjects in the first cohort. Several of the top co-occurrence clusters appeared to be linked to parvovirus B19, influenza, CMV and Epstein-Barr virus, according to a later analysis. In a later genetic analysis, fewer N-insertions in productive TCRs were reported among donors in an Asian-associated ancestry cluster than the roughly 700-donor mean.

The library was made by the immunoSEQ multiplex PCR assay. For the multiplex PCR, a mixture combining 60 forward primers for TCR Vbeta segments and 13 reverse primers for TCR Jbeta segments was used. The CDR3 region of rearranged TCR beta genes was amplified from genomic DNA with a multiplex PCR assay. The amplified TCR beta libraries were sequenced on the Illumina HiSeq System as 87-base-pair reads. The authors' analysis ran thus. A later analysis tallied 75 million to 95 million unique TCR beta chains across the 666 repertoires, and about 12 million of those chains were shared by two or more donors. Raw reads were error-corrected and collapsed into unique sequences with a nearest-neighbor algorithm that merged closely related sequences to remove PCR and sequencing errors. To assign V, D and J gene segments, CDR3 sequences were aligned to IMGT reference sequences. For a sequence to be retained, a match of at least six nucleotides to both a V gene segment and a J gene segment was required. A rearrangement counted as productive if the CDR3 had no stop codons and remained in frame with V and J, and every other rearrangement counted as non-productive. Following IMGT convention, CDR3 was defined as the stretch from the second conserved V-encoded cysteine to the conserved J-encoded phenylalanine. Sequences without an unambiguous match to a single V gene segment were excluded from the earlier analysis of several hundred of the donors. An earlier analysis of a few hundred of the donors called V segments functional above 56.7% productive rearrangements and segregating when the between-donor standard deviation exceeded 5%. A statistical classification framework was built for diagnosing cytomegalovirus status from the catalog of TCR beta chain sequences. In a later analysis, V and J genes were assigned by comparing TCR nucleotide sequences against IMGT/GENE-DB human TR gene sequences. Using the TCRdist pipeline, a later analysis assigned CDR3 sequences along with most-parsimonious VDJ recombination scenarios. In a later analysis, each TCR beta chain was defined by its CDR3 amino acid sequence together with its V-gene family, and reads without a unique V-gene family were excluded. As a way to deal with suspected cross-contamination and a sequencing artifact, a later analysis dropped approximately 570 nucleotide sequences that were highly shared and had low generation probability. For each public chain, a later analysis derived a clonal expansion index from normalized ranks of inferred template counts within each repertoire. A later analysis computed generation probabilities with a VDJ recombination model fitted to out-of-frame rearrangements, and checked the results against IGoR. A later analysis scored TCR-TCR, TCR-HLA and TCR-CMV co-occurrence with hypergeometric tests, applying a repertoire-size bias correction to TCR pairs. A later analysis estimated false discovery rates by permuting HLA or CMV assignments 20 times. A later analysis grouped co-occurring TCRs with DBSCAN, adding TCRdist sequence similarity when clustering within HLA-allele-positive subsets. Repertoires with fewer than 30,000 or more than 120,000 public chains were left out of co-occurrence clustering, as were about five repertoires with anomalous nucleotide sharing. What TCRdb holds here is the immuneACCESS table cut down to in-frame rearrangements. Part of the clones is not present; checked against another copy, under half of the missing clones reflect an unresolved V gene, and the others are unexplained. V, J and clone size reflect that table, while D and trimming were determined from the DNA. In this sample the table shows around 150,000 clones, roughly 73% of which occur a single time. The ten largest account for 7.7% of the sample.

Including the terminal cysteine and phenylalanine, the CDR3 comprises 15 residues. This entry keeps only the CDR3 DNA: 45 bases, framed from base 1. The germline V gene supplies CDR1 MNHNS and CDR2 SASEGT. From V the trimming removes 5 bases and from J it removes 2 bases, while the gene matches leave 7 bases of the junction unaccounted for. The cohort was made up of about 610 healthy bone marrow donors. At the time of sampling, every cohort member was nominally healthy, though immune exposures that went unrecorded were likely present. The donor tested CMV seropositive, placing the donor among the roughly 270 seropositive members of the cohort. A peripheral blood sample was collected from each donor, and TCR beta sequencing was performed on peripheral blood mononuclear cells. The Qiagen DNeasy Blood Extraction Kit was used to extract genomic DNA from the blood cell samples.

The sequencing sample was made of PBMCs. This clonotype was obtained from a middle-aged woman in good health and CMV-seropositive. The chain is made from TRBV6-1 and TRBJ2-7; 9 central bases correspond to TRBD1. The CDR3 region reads CASSSGTGYPYEQYF. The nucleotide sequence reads TGTGCCAGCAGTTCCGGGACAGGGTACCCCTACGAGCAGTACTTC.